This TCR beta chain emerged from a study of shared clonotypes between healthy human individuals. General study findings and limits: Blood was the only sampled material, and tissue repertoires likely differ.

The V gene's germline CDR1 is WSHSY and CDR2 SAAADI. Deletions cut 0 bases from V and 7 bases from J, with 16 bases between. This CDR3 comprises 16 residues. In its sample, this clone was seen a few times. The antigen is undetermined. Over several immunoSEQ plates, each subset's genomic DNA was distributed in even portions. Assay used: immunoSEQ multiplex PCR; TCRdb lists only in-frame clones, some missing. The sample includes around 500,000 clones, 81% of them seen just once. Sequencing was done on a sample of PBMCs. This TCR came from a middle-aged woman in good health. Some clones in this sample may be carry-over from other donors' samples. The chain is built from TRBV10-2 and TRBJ2-1; D is possibly TRBD2 (6 bases). This CDR3 reads CASSESGGASGNEQFF. DNA of the CDR3: TGCGCCAGCAGTGAGTCCGGGGGAGCGAGCGGTAATGAGCAGTTCTTC.